This section outlines one T cell receptor beta chain sequence together with its context. What it binds is unknown. This entry belongs to a study of T cell responses to AZD1222 COVID-19 vaccine. Study-level results: Elevations in Spike-specific TCR breadth and depth followed administration of two AZD1222 doses. White British donors predominated, females outnumbered males, and clonal diversity was possibly underestimated. Every sample of the repertoires postdated the peak T cell response.

TCRdb keeps only in-frame clones here, not all; method: immunoSEQ multiplex PCR. The repertoire has about 110,000 clones, roughly 86% of them found once; the top ten carry around 3.2%. CDR3 length equals 16 residues. Trimming cost V 6 bases and J 5 bases, with 22 bases left between them. Germline lookup yields CDR1 SGHTA and CDR2 FQGNSA. This receptor was taken from an adult in good health. V gene TRBV7-2 combines with J gene TRBJ2-5, with a weak D call TRBD2 (7 bases). The sample here was peripheral blood, taken on day 0 of AZD1222 vaccination. CDR3 amino acids: CASSSARGGGRETQYF. The CDR3 bases are TGTGCCAGCAGTAGCGCCAGGGGAGGGGGTAGGGAGACCCAGTACTTC.